These 7 T cell receptor beta chains were all obtained from the same sample, sequenced in a study of blood T cell repertoires in COVID-19 (dated by TCRdb to about 2020). Preparation of the library involved the immunoSEQ multiplex PCR assay. The clones in this table, taken by TCRdb from immuneACCESS, are in-frame only. Not every clone is retained; where verified, under half of the shortfall comes from an unresolved V gene, and the cause of the rest is unknown. The sample has over 150,000 clones on record, around nine tenths of them singletons. The ten top clones hold 2.5% to 3% of the sample. The sequenced sample consisted of peripheral blood. Receptors were obtained from a woman aged 80 or over with COVID-19, enrolled during active disease.

The rearrangement uses TRBV5-1 and TRBJ1-1; maybe TRBD1 (5 bases). Trimming removed 0 bases from V and 2 bases from J, with 8 bases in between. CDR1 and CDR2 from the germline V gene are SGHRS and YFSETQ. The CDR3 is 14 amino acids. The CDR3 is CASSLAQGNTEAFF. The DNA for the CDR3 is TGCGCCAGCAGCTTGGCCCAGGGAAACACTGAAGCTTTCTTT.

This clone has only a few counts. V is TRBV3-1 (or the pseudogene TRBV3-2) and J is TRBJ2-7; D gene unclear. V lost 1 base, J lost 3 bases, and 4 bases lay in between. The CDR3 has 12 residues. The germline V gene encodes CDR1 LGHDT and CDR2 YNNKEL (reference sequence). The DNA for the CDR3 is TGTGCCAGCAGCCAAGCGTACTACGAGCAGTACTTC. This sequence encodes CASSQAYYEQYF.

V and J are TRBV6-1 and TRBJ2-7, with D hard to call. In germline, CDR1 is MNHNS, CDR2 SASEGT. This CDR3 has 12 amino acids. The germline V and J ends were trimmed by 1 base and 6 bases, with 7 bases remaining between them. The CDR3 is CASSEVRSEQYF. The CDR3 DNA follows: TGTGCCAGCAGTGAAGTGAGGAGCGAGCAGTACTTC.

About this clone: Different DNA sequences within this sample yield the same CDR3. V and J are TRBV18 and TRBJ2-3, with D possibly TRBD2 on 5 matching bases. V lost 1 base, J lost 1 base, and 6 bases lay in between. This CDR3 has 14 amino acids. The germline V gene encodes CDR1 KGHSH and CDR2 LQKENI. The chain's CDR3 is CASSPRTGTDTQYF. As DNA, the CDR3 is TGTGCCAGCTCACCACGGACTGGCACAGATACGCAGTATTTT.

The rearrangement links TRBV9 to TRBJ1-2; 7 bases map to TRBD1. The CDR3 is 15 amino acids. The trim removed 4 bases at V and 4 bases at J, leaving 10 bases unmatched. Germline CDR1 SGDLS, CDR2 YYNGEE. The CDR3 loop is CASSPDPGTVYGYTF. The CDR3 coding sequence is TGTGCCAGCAGCCCAGACCCCGGGACAGTCTATGGCTACACCTTC.

The chain recombines TRBV5-1 with TRBJ1-2, with no clear D. Germline-derived CDR1 and CDR2 are SGHRS and YFSETQ. Trimming pared 0 bases from V and 6 bases from J, leaving 18 bases between. This CDR3 is 16 amino acids long. CDR3 sequence: CASSLGAGGGVDGYTF. The CDR3, as DNA: TGCGCCAGCAGCTTGGGGGCTGGAGGAGGAGTGGATGGCTACACCTTC.

The rearrangement joins TRBV4-2 to TRBJ2-1; 7 bases match TRBD2. The junction had 4 bases not matched to a gene; V was cut back by 2 bases and J by 0 bases. The germline V gene encodes CDR1 LGHNA and CDR2 YNFKEQ. The CDR3 has 16 amino acids. The chain's CDR3 is CASSQQAGNSYNEQFF. In DNA, the CDR3 is TGTGCCAGCAGCCAACAAGCGGGAAACTCCTACAATGAGCAGTTCTTC.